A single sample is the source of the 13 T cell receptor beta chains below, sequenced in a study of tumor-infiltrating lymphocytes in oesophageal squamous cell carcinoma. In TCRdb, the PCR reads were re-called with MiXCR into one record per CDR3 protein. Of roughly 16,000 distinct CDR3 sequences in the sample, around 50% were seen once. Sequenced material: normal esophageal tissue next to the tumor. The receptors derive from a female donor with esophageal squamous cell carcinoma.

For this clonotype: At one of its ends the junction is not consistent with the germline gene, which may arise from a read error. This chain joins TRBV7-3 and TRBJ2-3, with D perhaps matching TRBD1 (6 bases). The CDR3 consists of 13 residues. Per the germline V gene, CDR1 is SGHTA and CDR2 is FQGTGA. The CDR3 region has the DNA TGTGCCAGCAGCTTGGACAGTAATTCACCCCTCCACTTC. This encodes CASSLDSNSPLHF.

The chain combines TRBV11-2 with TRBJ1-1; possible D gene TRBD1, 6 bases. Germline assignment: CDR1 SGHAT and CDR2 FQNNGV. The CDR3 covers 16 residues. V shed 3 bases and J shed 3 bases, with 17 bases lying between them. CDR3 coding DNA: TGTGCCAGCAGCTTGGGTGCAGGGGAGGTGGACACTGAAGCTTTCTTT. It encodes CASSLGAGEVDTEAFF.

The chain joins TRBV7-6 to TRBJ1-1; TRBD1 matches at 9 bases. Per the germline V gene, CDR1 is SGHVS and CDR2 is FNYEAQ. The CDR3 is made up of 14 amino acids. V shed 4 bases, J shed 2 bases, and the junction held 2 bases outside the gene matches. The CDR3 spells CASSSGQGNTEAFF. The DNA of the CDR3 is TGTGCCAGCAGCTCGGGACAGGGTAACACTGAAGCTTTCTTT.

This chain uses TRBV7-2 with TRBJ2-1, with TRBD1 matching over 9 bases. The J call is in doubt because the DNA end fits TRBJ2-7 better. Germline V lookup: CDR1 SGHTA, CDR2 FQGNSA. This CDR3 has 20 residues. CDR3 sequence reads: CASSLSISTSGTGFSYEQYF. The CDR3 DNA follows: TGTGCCAGCAGCTTATCGATATCAACCTCCGGGACAGGGTTCTCCTACGAGCAGTACTTC.

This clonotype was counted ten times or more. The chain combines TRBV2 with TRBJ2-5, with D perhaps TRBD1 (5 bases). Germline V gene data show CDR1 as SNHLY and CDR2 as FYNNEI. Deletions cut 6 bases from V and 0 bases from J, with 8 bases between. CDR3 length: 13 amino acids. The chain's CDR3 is CASRKGDQETQYF. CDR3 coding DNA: TGTGCCAGCAGAAAAGGGGACCAAGAGACCCAGTACTTC.

The chain's CDR3 is CASSFNLGNYNEQFF. The CDR3, as DNA: TGTGCCAGCAGTTTTAATCTAGGGAACTACAATGAGCAGTTCTTC. The chain combines TRBV12-3 or TRBV12-4 with TRBJ2-1; D unclear. With 3 bases removed from V and 3 bases from J, the gap between germline ends came to 12 bases. The CDR3 consists of 15 residues.

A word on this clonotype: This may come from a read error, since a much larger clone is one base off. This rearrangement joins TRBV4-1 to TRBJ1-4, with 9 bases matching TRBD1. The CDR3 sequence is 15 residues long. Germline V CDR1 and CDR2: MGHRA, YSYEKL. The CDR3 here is CASSPRDRVGEKLSF. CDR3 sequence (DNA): TGCGCCAGCAGCCCCCGGGACAGGGTAGGAGAAAAACTGTCTTTT.

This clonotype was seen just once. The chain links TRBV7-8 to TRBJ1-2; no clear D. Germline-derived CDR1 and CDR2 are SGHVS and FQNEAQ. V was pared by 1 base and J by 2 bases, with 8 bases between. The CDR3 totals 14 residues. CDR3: CASSLGHKNYGYTF. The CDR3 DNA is TGTGCCAGCAGCTTAGGGCACAAGAACTATGGCTACACCTTC.

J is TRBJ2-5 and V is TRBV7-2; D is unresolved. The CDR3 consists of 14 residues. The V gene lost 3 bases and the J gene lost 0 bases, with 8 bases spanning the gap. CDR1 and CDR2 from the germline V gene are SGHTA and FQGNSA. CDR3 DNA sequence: TGTGCCAGCAGCTTTGCGGCCAACCAAGAGACCCAGTACTTC. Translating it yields CASSFAANQETQYF.

The CDR3 here is CASSPVSARDNEQFF. CDR3 sequence (DNA): TGTGCCAGCAGCCCCGTATCTGCGCGGGATAATGAGCAGTTCTTC. This chain joins TRBV4-2 and TRBJ2-3; TRBD2 is a possible D gene (6 bases). The J call is doubtful: the DNA matches TRBJ2-1 better. Germline CDR1 is LGHNA and CDR2 is YNFKEQ. The CDR3 runs 15 residues.

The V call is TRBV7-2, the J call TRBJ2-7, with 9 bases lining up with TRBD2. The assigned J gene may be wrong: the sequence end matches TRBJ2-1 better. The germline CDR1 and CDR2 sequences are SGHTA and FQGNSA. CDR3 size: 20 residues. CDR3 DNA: TGTGCCAGCAGCTCCATTTTCGGCGGGAGGGCCGGAGGGGTTTACAATGAGCAGTTCTTC. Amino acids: CASSSIFGGRAGGVYNEQFF.

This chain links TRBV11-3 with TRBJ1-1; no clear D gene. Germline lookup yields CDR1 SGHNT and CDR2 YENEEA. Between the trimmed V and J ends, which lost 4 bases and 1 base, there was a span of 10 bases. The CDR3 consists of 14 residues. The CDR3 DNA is TGTGCCAGCAGCTCGGACGGCCCGAACACTGAAGCTTTCTTT. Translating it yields CASSSDGPNTEAFF.

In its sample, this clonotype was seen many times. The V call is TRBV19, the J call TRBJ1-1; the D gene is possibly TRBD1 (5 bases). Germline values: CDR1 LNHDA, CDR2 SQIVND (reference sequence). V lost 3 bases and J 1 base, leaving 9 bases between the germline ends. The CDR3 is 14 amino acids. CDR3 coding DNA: TGTGCCAGTAGTATGGCAGGGAAGAACACTGAAGCTTTCTTT. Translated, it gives CASSMAGKNTEAFF.